The 22 T cell receptor beta chains reported below all come from one sample, sequenced in a study of human T cells and chemical hapten exposure. TCRdb independently ran MiXCR on the RACE reads; one entry per CDR3 protein. Among fewer than 95,000 distinct CDR3 sequences listed, over 9.5% were seen once. Time point described: patch test 1, 2 weeks after DPC sensitization. This sample's treatment: therapeutic diphenylcyclopropenone sensitization with weekly scalp DPC. Specimen: whole blood, collected in connection with sensitization to the hapten diphenylcyclopropenone (DPC). These receptors were collected from a man aged 35 to 55 with alopecia areata. Some clones in this sample may be carry-over from other donors' samples.

The table lists this clonotype with many counts. The rearrangement joins TRBV12-3 or TRBV12-4 to TRBJ2-3, with 10 bases aligning to TRBD2. V trimming: 3 bases; J trimming: 6 bases; junction bases outside the gene matches: 6. This CDR3 region has 15 residues. The CDR3 protein is CASSFGTSALDTQYF. The DNA for the CDR3 is TGTGCCAGCAGTTTCGGGACTAGCGCCTTGGATACGCAGTATTTT.

This clonotype was observed a handful of times. The chain uses TRBV4-1 and TRBJ2-2, with no clear D. The germline V gene encodes CDR1 MGHRA and CDR2 YSYEKL. This CDR3 comprises 14 residues. Trimming stripped 0 bases from V and 8 bases from J, with 10 bases between. The CDR3 here is CASSQEGPGGELFF. Written as DNA, the CDR3 is TGCGCCAGCAGCCAAGAAGGTCCTGGAGGGGAGCTGTTTTTT.

This sequence joins TRBV27 and TRBJ2-1, with 11 positions matching TRBD2. CDR3 size: 16 residues. V lost 6 bases, J lost 4 bases, and 8 bases stayed unmatched. CDR1 and CDR2 from the germline V gene are MNHEY and SMNVEV (reference sequence). DNA for the CDR3: TGTGCCAGCAGGCCAGGGACTAGCGGTCCTTACAATGAGCAGTTCTTC. Translating it yields CASRPGTSGPYNEQFF.

This clonotype occurred many times. The gene calls are TRBV30 and TRBJ1-1; D is perhaps TRBD1 (5 bases). CDR1 is GTSNPN, CDR2 SVGIG, per germline (reference sequence). Trimming cost V 2 bases and J 4 bases, with 8 bases left between them. The CDR3 has 12 residues. The CDR3 spells CAWSRGITEAFF. DNA for the CDR3: TGTGCCTGGAGTCGGGGGATCACTGAAGCTTTCTTT.

Ten or more counts support this clonotype. The rearrangement links TRBV6-6 to TRBJ1-3; 8 bases agree with TRBD1. V gave up 0 bases and J gave up 1 base; unmatched junction bases: 8. Per germline, CDR1 MNHNY and CDR2 SVGAGI (reference sequence). The CDR3 runs to 18 residues. In DNA, the CDR3 is TGTGCCAGCAGTTACTCGGGGAAACAGGGGGGGTCTGGAAACACCATATATTTT. Translation gives CASSYSGKQGGSGNTIYF.

This clonotype was detected only a few times. V and J are TRBV28 and TRBJ2-4, with 7 bases matching TRBD1. The CDR3 extends over 16 amino acids. Germline trimming cut 3 bases from V and 1 base from J; bases unmatched to any gene: 6. Germline V CDR1 and CDR2: MDHEN, SYDVKM. The CDR3 DNA sequence: TGTGCCAGCAGTTTGGAAGGGGGCTGGGCCAAAAACATTCAGTACTTC. Protein sequence: CASSLEGGWAKNIQYF.

V usage is TRBV6-5 and J usage is TRBJ2-7; 12 bases agree with TRBD2. Germline V gene data show CDR1 as MNHEY and CDR2 as SVGAGI. The CDR3 extends over 16 amino acids. V shed 6 bases, J shed 0 bases, and the junction held 6 bases outside the gene matches. DNA for the CDR3: TGTGCCAGCAGCCGGAGACTAGCGGGAGTCTCCTACGAGCAGTACGTC. It codes for CASSRRLAGVSYEQYV.

This clonotype appeared many times. The chain employs TRBV6-6 and TRBJ1-1; 11 bases map to TRBD1. Germline CDR1 reads MNHNY; CDR2 reads SVGAGI (reference sequence). The CDR3 runs 14 residues. Unmatched junction bases numbered 0, after V lost 2 bases and J lost 4 bases. The CDR3 nucleotides read TGTGCCAGCAGTTACGGACAGGGGGCCACTGAAGCTTTCTTT. The encoded protein is CASSYGQGATEAFF.

This clonotype was seen ten or more times. In DNA, the CDR3 is TGTGCCAGCAGCCCTACGGAGGGGGCGGAATCCTACGAGCAGTACTTC. As protein: CASSPTEGAESYEQYF. V is TRBV9 and J is TRBJ2-7; perhaps TRBD1 as D (7 bases). The CDR3 extends over 16 amino acids. Trimming removed 4 bases at V and 1 base at J, with 18 bases between. Germline V gene data show CDR1 as SGDLS and CDR2 as YYNGEE.

This clonotype was seen repeatedly, ten times or more. The rearrangement uses TRBV10-3 and TRBJ2-5; 13 bases match TRBD2. The length of the CDR3 is 16 residues. Per the germline V gene, CDR1 is ENHRY and CDR2 is SYGVKD. Trimming cost V 8 bases and J 5 bases; bases outside gene matches: 11. CDR3 sequence (DNA): TGTGCCATCGCAAAAAGTGGACTAGCGGGAGTTGAGACCCAGTACTTC. This codes for CAIAKSGLAGVETQYF.

The chain combines TRBV12-3 or TRBV12-4 with TRBJ2-3, with D perhaps TRBD2 (5 bases). The CDR3 consists of 15 residues. Trimming shortened V by 6 bases and J by 0 bases, and 13 bases separated the two germline ends. CDR3 protein: CASRWLAASTDTQYF. CDR3 in DNA: TGTGCCAGCAGATGGCTAGCAGCTAGCACAGATACGCAGTATTTT.

This chain links TRBV9 with TRBJ2-7; no clear D. CDR1 is SGDLS and CDR2 is YYNGEE in the germline V gene. V was clipped by 0 bases and J by 1 base, with 5 bases between them. The CDR3 has 13 residues. CDR3 amino acids: CASSVAISYEQYF. CDR3 in DNA: TGTGCCAGCAGCGTAGCGATTTCCTACGAGCAGTACTTC.

Only a few counts were recorded for this clonotype. J is TRBJ2-1 and V is TRBV7-6; 8 positions agree with TRBD2. This CDR3 has 15 residues. V shed 5 bases and J 0 bases; nucleotides not matched to a gene: 3. Germline V CDR1 and CDR2: SGHVS, FNYEAQ. In nucleotides, the CDR3 is TGTGCCAGCAGCCCCACTAGCGGCTCCTACAATGAGCAGTTCTTC. Its protein product is CASSPTSGSYNEQFF.

This clonotype occurred a few times. Here the CDR3 DNA reads TGTGCCAGCAGCCTAAATCAGCCCCAGCATTTT. This gives the protein CASSLNQPQHF. The chain employs TRBV2 and TRBJ1-5; D uncertain. The CDR3 runs to 11 residues. Per germline, CDR1 SNHLY and CDR2 FYNNEI. The V and J ends lost 6 bases and 4 bases respectively, with 4 bases between them.

This clonotype was seen a handful of times. This sequence joins TRBV7-9 and TRBJ2-7; D is unresolved. V was clipped by 1 base and J by 13 bases, with 17 bases between them. The CDR3 covers 13 residues. Germline V gene lookup returns CDR1 SEHNR and CDR2 FQNEAQ (reference sequence). CDR3 in DNA: TGTGCCAGCAGCTTAGACGCAGTTGGGGTCTCTTACTTC. Translating gives CASSLDAVGVSYF. Using reference TRBV7-9 and TRBJ2-7 for the parts outside the CDR3, the full variable domain is DTGVSQNPRHKITKRGQNVTFRCDPISEHNRLYWYRQTLGQGPEFLTYFQNEAQLEKSRLLSDRFSAERPKGSFSTLEIQRTEQGDSAMYLCASSLDAVGVSYFGPGTRLTVT.

This clonotype turned up a few times. This rearrangement joins TRBV3-1 to TRBJ2-5; D may be TRBD2 (6 bases). This CDR3 comprises 16 residues. CDR1 and CDR2 (germline): LGHDT, YNNKEL (reference sequence). V was clipped by 4 bases and J by 7 bases, with 22 bases between them. The DNA of the CDR3 is TGTGCCAGCAGCCGGGACTCCGGGTCGTCCATAGTGACCCAGTACTTC. Translating gives CASSRDSGSSIVTQYF.

There are a few counts of this clonotype. This chain connects TRBV3-1 to TRBJ2-3; 9 bases align to TRBD2. Germline assignment: CDR1 LGHDT and CDR2 YNNKEL (reference sequence). This CDR3 is 19 amino acids long. V was pared by 0 bases and J by 4 bases, with 14 bases of the junction left unmatched. The CDR3 here is CASSQDFRTSEKLADTQYF. The CDR3 DNA reads as TGTGCCAGCAGCCAAGATTTCAGGACTAGCGAAAAATTGGCAGATACGCAGTATTTT.

This clonotype was counted at least ten times. This chain connects TRBV9 to TRBJ2-3; D might be TRBD2 (6 bases). The CDR3 consists of 17 residues. Germline CDR1 SGDLS, CDR2 YYNGEE. V was pared by 0 bases and J by 4 bases, with 18 bases between. CDR3 in DNA: TGTGCCAGCAGCGTAGAGGATTTGGACTACCGCCCAGATACGCAGTATTTT. Translating gives CASSVEDLDYRPDTQYF.

The rearrangement joins TRBV12-3 or TRBV12-4 to TRBJ1-5, with D uncertain. The V end was cut by 0 bases, the J end by 9 bases, with 18 bases between. The CDR3 extends over 16 amino acids. CDR3 amino acids: CASSLAGVGPRRPQHF. CDR3 in DNA: TGTGCCAGCAGTTTAGCGGGCGTCGGCCCAAGGCGGCCCCAGCATTTT.

This clonotype appeared many times. The V call is TRBV4-3, the J call TRBJ1-2, with D perhaps matching TRBD1 (6 bases). This CDR3 has 14 residues. CDR1 is LGHNA and CDR2 is YSLEER in the germline V gene. V was trimmed by 5 bases and J by 0 bases, leaving 10 bases between them. The CDR3 is CASSYREANYGYTF. The DNA of the CDR3 is TGCGCCAGCAGCTACAGGGAAGCTAACTATGGCTACACCTTC.

The sample holds many counts of this clonotype. The V gene is TRBV7-9, the J gene TRBJ1-3; no definite D call. The ends were cut back, 5 bases at V and 0 bases at J, with 11 bases in the middle. The CDR3 is made up of 15 amino acids. The V gene's germline CDR1 is SEHNR and CDR2 FQNEAQ (reference sequence). In DNA, the CDR3 is TGTGCCAGCAGCCCAGAAAGGGTCTCTGGAAACACCATATATTTT. Its protein product is CASSPERVSGNTIYF.

The V call is TRBV6-5, the J call TRBJ1-1, with D hard to call. The germline CDR1 and CDR2 sequences are MNHEY and SVGAGI. The CDR3 spans 12 residues. V lost 6 bases to trimming and J lost 2 bases, with 7 bases between them. The CDR3 DNA follows: TGTGCCAGCAGCGCTCGTAACACTGAAGCTTTCTTT. Amino acids: CASSARNTEAFF.